What follows are 15 T cell receptor beta chains derived from one specimen sequenced in a study of cytomegalovirus exposure and HLA in healthy donors. PCR involved 60 Vbeta and 13 Jbeta primers. Sequencing was performed with immunoSEQ multiplex PCR; in TCRdb, only in-frame clones are kept and a portion is missing. The profile shows 200,000 to 250,000 clones, about three quarters of them singletons. The sample taken for sequencing was PBMCs. All receptors derive from a woman between 55 and 75 years old in good health and CMV-seropositive.

The chain links TRBV9 to TRBJ2-5; 7 bases are shared with TRBD1. Matching the DNA end better, TRBJ2-7 makes the J call doubtful. Germline V gives CDR1 SGDLS, CDR2 YYNGEE. The CDR3 loop spans 15 amino acids. The CDR3: CASSVEDRSTYEQYF. The CDR3 DNA is TGTGCCAGCAGCGTAGAGGACAGGAGTACCTACGAGCAGTACTTC.

This chain uses TRBV28 with TRBJ1-5; no definite D call. CDR3 length: 16 amino acids. With 4 bases removed from V and 7 bases from J, the gap between germline ends came to 20 bases. Germline CDR1 MDHEN, CDR2 SYDVKM. The CDR3 nucleotides are TGTGCCAGCAGTTCCTACTATCCCCCAGTCACCCAGCCCCAGCATTTT. Translating it yields CASSSYYPPVTQPQHF. The full variable domain, completed using reference TRBV28 and TRBJ1-5, is DVKVTQSSRYLVKRTGEKVFLECVQDMDHENMFWYRQDPGLGLRLIYFSYDVKMKEKGDIPEGYSVSREKKERFSLILESASTNQTSMYLCASSSYYPPVTQPQHFGDGTRLSIL.

J is TRBJ2-2 and V is TRBV7-2; D may be TRBD1 (6 bases). The CDR3 is made up of 15 amino acids. Trimming pared 7 bases from V and 6 bases from J, leaving 18 bases between. Germline-derived CDR1 and CDR2 are SGHTA and FQGNSA. CDR3 region: CASTPQGLVAGELFF. As DNA, the CDR3 is TGTGCCAGCACCCCACAGGGTCTGGTCGCCGGGGAGCTGTTTTTT.

The chain uses TRBV7-3 and TRBJ2-1; TRBD2 matches at 12 bases. Germline V gives CDR1 SGHTA, CDR2 FQGTGA. The CDR3 has 15 amino acids. Trimming cost V 1 base and J 5 bases; bases outside gene matches: 0. For the CDR3, the DNA is TGTGCCAGCAGCTTAAGGACTAGCGGGGACAATGAGCAGTTCTTC. It is translated as CASSLRTSGDNEQFF.

J is TRBJ1-3 and V is TRBV18, with 9 positions matching TRBD1. CDR1 and CDR2 from the germline V gene are KGHSH and LQKENI. With V trimmed by 5 bases and J by 0 bases, 5 bases remained unmatched. This CDR3 spans 16 amino acids. DNA of the CDR3: TGTGCCAGCTCAGTACAGGGGGCCGCCTCTGGAAACACCATATATTTT. Encoded protein: CASSVQGAASGNTIYF.

The chain employs TRBV7-8 and TRBJ1-2, with D maybe TRBD1 (5 bases). V lost 6 bases, J lost 5 bases, and 25 bases lay in between. Per germline, CDR1 SGHVS and CDR2 FQNEAQ. This CDR3 region has 17 residues. In DNA form, the CDR3 reads TGTGCCAGCAGACCTCATACCCCGGTAGGGGCCCCTTATGGCTACACCTTC. Its protein product is CASRPHTPVGAPYGYTF.

The CDR3 sequence is CASSFEAPRVGQYF. CDR3 nucleotides: TGTGCCAGCAGCTTCGAGGCCCCACGGGTGGGCCAGTACTTC. The chain uses TRBV7-9 and TRBJ2-5; unclear D gene. CDR3 size: 14 residues. V lost 3 bases and J lost 10, with 18 bases in between. Germline CDR1 is SEHNR and CDR2 is FQNEAQ (reference sequence).

The genes are TRBV11-3 and TRBJ1-1, with a tentative D call TRBD1 (5 bases). Germline V CDR1 and CDR2: SGHNT, YENEEA. The CDR3 runs to 17 residues. V lost 5 bases and J lost 1, with 20 bases in between. In DNA, the CDR3 is TGTGCCAGCAGCCGTGGGGCAGGGTTAGGTAAGAACACTGAAGCTTTCTTT. Protein product: CASSRGAGLGKNTEAFF. Combining the CDR3 with reference TRBV11-3 and TRBJ1-1 gives the whole variable domain EAGVVQSPRYKIIEKKQPVAFWCNPISGHNTLYWYLQNLGQGPELLIRYENEEAVDDSQLPKDRFSAERLKGVDSTLKIQPAELGDSAVYLCASSRGAGLGKNTEAFFGQGTRLTVV.

This clone was picked up a small number of times. The CDR3, as DNA: TGTGCCAGCAGCTTAGAATGGCTAGCGGGAGGCCGAGTCACAGATACGCAGTATTTT. Encoded protein: CASSLEWLAGGRVTDTQYF. The V and J genes are TRBV7-8 and TRBJ2-3; 11 nucleotides line up with TRBD2. The CDR3 spans 19 residues. Losses at the gene ends were 1 base for V and 2 bases for J; bases not matched to a gene: 11. Germline V gene data show CDR1 as SGHVS and CDR2 as FQNEAQ.

This chain links TRBV19 with TRBJ2-5; TRBD1 matches at 10 bases. J lost 5 bases, V lost 5 bases, and 14 bases had no gene match. Looked up from germline, CDR1 is LNHDA and CDR2 is SQIVND (reference sequence). The CDR3 totals 17 residues. The CDR3 spells CASSSILDRGRGETQYF. As DNA, the CDR3 is TGTGCCAGTAGTTCAATCCTCGACAGGGGGCGCGGGGAGACCCAGTACTTC.

As regards this clone: Other DNA sequences from this sample encode an identical CDR3 as well. The chain couples TRBV18 to TRBJ1-5; a possible D gene is TRBD1 (6 bases). V dropped 3 bases and J dropped 3 bases, with 12 bases sitting between them. In germline, CDR1 is KGHSH, CDR2 LQKENI. The CDR3 contains 15 residues. The CDR3 DNA is TGTGCCAGCTCACCGGGGAGGGGGGACAATCAGCCCCAGCATTTT. This gives the protein CASSPGRGDNQPQHF. The whole variable domain, remainder taken from reference TRBV18 and TRBJ1-5, is NAGVMQNPRHLVRRRGQEARLRCSPMKGHSHVYWYRQLPEEGLKFMVYLQKENIIDESGMPKERFSAEFPKEGPSILRIQQVVRGDSAAYFCASSPGRGDNQPQHFGDGTRLSIL.

The genes are TRBV10-3 and TRBJ1-2; the D gene is possibly TRBD1 (6 bases). V was shortened by 2 bases and J by 3 bases, with 7 bases between the two germline ends. CDR3 length equals 13 residues. The V gene's germline CDR1 is ENHRY and CDR2 SYGVKD. The CDR3 loop is CAISEKGDYGYTF. CDR3 DNA: TGTGCCATCAGTGAGAAGGGGGACTATGGCTACACCTTC.

About this clone: This sample includes further DNA sequences coding for the same CDR3. The rearrangement joins TRBV5-6 to TRBJ1-2, with D unclear. Germline assignment: CDR1 SGHDT and CDR2 YYEEEE. The CDR3 has 13 amino acids. The V end lost 2 bases, the J end lost 4 bases, and 9 bases lay between the germline ends. The CDR3 region is CASSFTGSYGYTF. The CDR3 DNA is TGTGCCAGCAGCTTTACGGGTTCCTATGGCTACACCTTC. The variable domain in full, completed from reference TRBV5-6 and TRBJ1-2, reads DAGVTQSPTHLIKTRGQQVTLRCSPKSGHDTVSWYQQALGQGPQFIFQYYEEEERQRGNFPDRFSGHQFPNYSSELNVNALLLGDSALYLCASSFTGSYGYTFGSGTRLTVV.

This clone was detected only a few times. The chain is built from TRBV7-2 and TRBJ2-5; D is unresolved. Germline values: CDR1 SGHTA, CDR2 FQGNSA. This CDR3 contains 11 residues. V shed 5 bases and J shed 5 bases, with 6 bases lying between them. CDR3 protein: CASSPYETQYF. The CDR3 DNA reads as TGTGCCAGCAGCCCCTATGAGACCCAGTACTTC.

This clone was observed a handful of times. V and J are TRBV5-1 and TRBJ1-1; 7 positions agree with TRBD1. Losses at the gene ends were 4 bases for V and 4 bases for J; bases not matched to a gene: 10. Per germline, CDR1 SGHRS and CDR2 YFSETQ. This CDR3 is 15 amino acids long. DNA for the CDR3: TGCGCCAGCAGCCCCGCGACAGGGAGTAGCACTGAAGCTTTCTTT. Protein product: CASSPATGSSTEAFF.